One sample yielded the 25 T cell receptor beta chains listed below, sequenced in a study of blood T cells in healthy people across ages. PCR was performed a second time for roughly 7 to 11 cycles using a sample-barcoded 5' primer and a J-beta primer mix. MiXCR, run by TCRdb on the 5' RACE reads, gives a single entry per CDR3 protein. The sample has hundreds of thousands of distinct CDR3 sequences; approximately 52% are singletons. The sample comprised blood. The receptors were sampled from a woman aged 80 or over in good health.

The V gene is TRBV11-3, the J gene TRBJ2-7, with D perhaps given as TRBD1 or TRBD2 (5 bases each). V dropped 5 bases and J dropped 2 bases, with 16 bases sitting between them. The CDR3 sequence is 15 residues long. Germline V lookup: CDR1 SGHNT, CDR2 YENEEA. CDR3 coding DNA: TGTGCCAGCAGCCCATCACGGGGCATGCCCTACGAGCAGTACTTC. As protein: CASSPSRGMPYEQYF.

The sample holds one count of this clonotype. A read error may be the cause here, since a much bigger clone is one base away. V usage is TRBV9 and J usage is TRBJ2-6, with 11 bases that match TRBD1. The germline gives CDR1 SGDLS, CDR2 YYNGEE. The CDR3 is 18 residues long. CDR3 bases: TGTGCCAGCAGCGTAGCTGGACAGGGGGCAGGCGGGGCCAACGCCCTGACTTTC. Its translation is CASSVAGQGAGGANALTF.

The chain joins TRBV2 to TRBJ2-3, with 11 bases identical to TRBD2. The CDR3 is 15 residues long. Trimming at V came to 4 bases and at J to 2 bases, leaving 2 bases not matched to a gene. CDR1 is SNHLY and CDR2 is FYNNEI in the germline V gene. This CDR3 reads CASSGTSGFTDTQYF. The CDR3 DNA sequence: TGTGCCAGCAGTGGGACTAGCGGGTTCACAGATACGCAGTATTTT.

This clonotype was detected a few times. The V and J genes are TRBV7-6 and TRBJ2-5; 9 bases are a match to TRBD1. Germline assignment: CDR1 SGHVS and CDR2 FNYEAQ. After removal of 0 bases from V and 11 bases from J, the junction contained 7 bases not matched to a gene. This CDR3 contains 14 residues. This CDR3 is CASSLAQGAREQYF. In DNA, the CDR3 is TGTGCCAGCAGCTTAGCACAGGGGGCACGAGAGCAGTACTTC. Variable domain in full (rest from reference TRBV7-6 and TRBJ2-5): GAGVSQSPRYKVTKRGQDVALRCDPISGHVSLYWYRQALGQGPEFLTYFNYEAQQDKSGLPNDRFSAERPEGSISTLTIQRTEQRDSAMYRCASSLAQGAREQYFGPGTRLLVL.

Concerning this clonotype itself: This may stem from a read error, because a much larger clone lies one nucleotide away. The V and J genes are TRBV20-1 and TRBJ2-3; TRBD2 is a possible D gene (6 bases). The CDR3 length is 14 residues. The germline V gene has CDR1 DFQATT and CDR2 SNEGSKA (reference sequence). Deletions cut 6 bases from V and 5 bases from J, with 18 bases between. In DNA, the CDR3 is TGCAGTGCGGCCGTCAGCGGGTACATAGATACGCAGTATTTT. As protein: CSAAVSGYIDTQYF.

This clonotype was counted ten times or more. The chain couples TRBV29-1 to TRBJ2-7; 9 positions agree with TRBD1. Germline loops: CDR1 SQVTM, CDR2 ANQGSEA. The CDR3 loop spans 13 amino acids. The V gene end was trimmed by 5 bases and the J gene end by 8 bases; junction bases not matched to a gene: 10. The CDR3 nucleotides are TGCAGCGTTAGTAATACAGGGGGCGCCCAGCAGTACTTC. Translated: CSVSNTGGAQQYF.

This sequence joins TRBV20-1 and TRBJ1-5; the match to TRBD1 covers 9 bases. Germline V gene sequence: CDR1 DFQATT, CDR2 SNEGSKA (reference sequence). This CDR3 spans 14 amino acids. Germline trimming cut 3 bases from V and 8 bases from J; bases unmatched to any gene: 8. The CDR3 DNA reads TGCAGTGCTAGTCGGGACAGGGAAAAGGAGCCCCAGCATTTT. Its translation is CSASRDREKEPQHF.

The rearrangement links TRBV2 to TRBJ2-6, with 7 bases matching TRBD2. The J segment lost 0 bases and the V segment lost 4 bases, leaving 12 bases of the junction unmatched. The germline CDR1 and CDR2 sequences are SNHLY and FYNNEI. The CDR3 has 19 amino acids. In DNA form, the CDR3 reads TGTGCCAGCAGTGCCACTAGCGTGCGGACCCTCTCTGGGGCCAACGTCCTGACTTTC. This encodes CASSATSVRTLSGANVLTF.

J is TRBJ2-7 and V is TRBV3-1; D is unclear. The germline V and J ends were trimmed by 2 bases and 1 base, with 9 bases remaining between them. There are 14 residues in the CDR3. Germline V CDR1 and CDR2: LGHDT, YNNKEL (reference sequence). In DNA form, the CDR3 reads TGTGCCAGCAGCCAAACGGCGGTGTCCTACGAGCAGTACTTC. The encoded protein is CASSQTAVSYEQYF.

This clonotype was seen only a few times. V usage is TRBV20-1 and J usage is TRBJ2-3; D is perhaps TRBD2 (5 bases). Per the germline V gene, CDR1 is DFQATT and CDR2 is SNEGSKA (reference sequence). Deletions cut 0 bases from V and 2 bases from J, with 9 bases between. This CDR3 is built from 14 residues. The DNA of the CDR3 is TGCAGTGCTAGAGATCCGCGGGCCACAGATACGCAGTATTTT. Protein product: CSARDPRATDTQYF.

This clonotype was counted between two and nine times. This chain links TRBV2 with TRBJ2-2; D is possibly TRBD1 (5 bases). Trimming took off 7 bases at V and 7 bases at J, with 13 bases between the two ends. The CDR3 extends over 13 amino acids. From germline, CDR1 is SNHLY and CDR2 FYNNEI. This chain's CDR3 is CASKTEHNGELFF. For the CDR3, the DNA is TGTGCCAGCAAGACAGAACATAACGGGGAGCTGTTTTTT.

The chain combines TRBV4-3 with TRBJ1-1; D possibly corresponds to TRBD1 (6 bases). CDR1 and CDR2 (germline): LGHNA, YSLEER. This CDR3 comprises 15 residues. The V and J ends lost 1 base and 1 base respectively, with 10 bases between them. CDR3: CASSQANRANTEAFF. In nucleotides, the CDR3 is TGCGCCAGCAGCCAAGCAAACAGGGCGAACACTGAAGCTTTCTTT.

The chain employs TRBV20-1 and TRBJ2-3, with 9 bases that match TRBD2. V shed 0 bases, J shed 4 bases, and the junction held 5 bases outside the gene matches. Germline-derived CDR1 and CDR2 are DFQATT and SNEGSKA (reference sequence). The CDR3 sequence is 15 residues long. The CDR3 spells CSARDLAGAADTQYF. CDR3 nucleotide sequence: TGCAGTGCTAGAGATTTAGCGGGGGCGGCAGATACGCAGTATTTT.

This clonotype was recorded many times. CDR3 DNA sequence: TGTGCCAGCAGTTCGGTCGGACTTGGGTTCCACTTT. This gives the protein CASSSVGLGFHF. This rearrangement joins TRBV6-6 to TRBJ1-6; D call uncertain. This CDR3 is built from 12 residues. V was shortened by 4 bases and J by 17 bases, with 15 bases between the two germline ends. The germline gives CDR1 MNHNY, CDR2 SVGAGI (reference sequence).

V gene TRBV10-3 combines with J gene TRBJ2-3; TRBD2 agrees at 10 bases. The J segment lost 2 bases and the V segment lost 6 bases, leaving 8 bases of the junction unmatched. The CDR3 consists of 16 residues. Per the germline V gene, CDR1 is ENHRY and CDR2 is SYGVKD. The CDR3 protein is CAIRKELAGHTDTQYF. CDR3 DNA sequence: TGTGCCATCAGGAAGGAACTAGCGGGGCACACAGATACGCAGTATTTT.

This chain uses TRBV5-8 with TRBJ2-6; 8 nucleotides match TRBD1. Germline-derived CDR1 and CDR2 are SGHTS and YDEGEE. The CDR3 totals 14 residues. After removal of 7 bases from V and 3 bases from J, the junction contained 3 bases not matched to a gene. The CDR3 loop is CASQDRDGANVLTF. CDR3 DNA sequence: TGTGCCAGCCAGGACAGGGATGGGGCCAACGTCCTGACTTTC. The entire variable domain, with the rest obtained from reference TRBV5-8 and TRBJ2-6, is as follows: EAGVTQSPTHLIKTRGQQATLRCSPISGHTSVYWYQQALGLGLQFLLWYDEGEERNRGNFPPRFSGRQFPNYSSELNVNALELEDSALYLCASQDRDGANVLTFGAGSRLTVL.

The CDR3 loop is CASSLAPSGSIQETQYF. Written as DNA, the CDR3 is TGCGCCAGCAGCTTGGCCCCTAGCGGGTCGATCCAAGAGACCCAGTACTTC. The rearrangement links TRBV5-1 to TRBJ2-5; 8 bases agree with TRBD2. This CDR3 region has 17 residues. V was pared by 0 bases and J by 1 base, with 8 bases of the junction left unmatched. CDR1 is SGHRS and CDR2 is YFSETQ in the germline V gene.

This CDR3 reads CASSFTSGGAKTEAFF. CDR3 DNA: TGCGCCAGCAGCTTCACGTCAGGGGGCGCAAAAACCGAAGCTTTCTTT. J is TRBJ1-1 and V is TRBV5-1; 8 bases are shared with TRBD1. V shed 2 bases, J shed 8 bases, and the junction held 14 bases outside the gene matches. The CDR3 length is 16 residues. Germline assignment: CDR1 SGHRS and CDR2 YFSETQ.

This clonotype showed up just once. J is TRBJ2-1 and V is TRBV2; 7 bases are a match to TRBD2. The V and J ends lost 8 bases and 5 bases, in that order; junction bases with no gene match: 9. Germline loops: CDR1 SNHLY, CDR2 FYNNEI. The CDR3 spans 14 residues. CDR3 region: CASLGPGGNNEQFF. In DNA form, the CDR3 reads TGTGCCAGCCTCGGCCCCGGGGGGAACAATGAGCAGTTCTTC. Full variable domain (missing parts from reference TRBV2 and TRBJ2-1): EPEVTQTPSHQVTQMGQEVILRCVPISNHLYFYWYRQILGQKVEFLVSFYNNEISEKSEIFDDQFSVERPDGSNFTLKIRSTKLEDSAMYFCASLGPGGNNEQFFGPGTRLTVL.

This rearrangement joins TRBV28 to TRBJ1-2; D remains ambiguous. Looked up from germline, CDR1 is MDHEN and CDR2 is SYDVKM. This CDR3 region has 11 residues. The germline V and J ends were trimmed by 6 bases and 12 bases, with 14 bases remaining between them. CDR3 in DNA: TGTGCCAGCAGACAAGCCCGGGTGGACACCTTC. It codes for CASRQARVDTF.

As for this clonotype: A much larger clone differs from this one at a single base, so this may be a read error. J is TRBJ2-3 and V is TRBV12-3 or TRBV12-4, with a possible D match to TRBD2 (5 bases). V was trimmed by 6 bases and J by 0 bases, leaving 13 bases between them. The length of the CDR3 is 15 residues. The CDR3: CASSLTRTSTDTQYF. The CDR3 region has the DNA TGTGCCAGCAGCCTAACTAGAACTAGCACAGATACGCAGTATTTT.

In this sample, this clonotype turned up a few times. The V call is TRBV12-3 or TRBV12-4, the J call TRBJ1-1, with D perhaps matching TRBD1 (6 bases). The CDR3 contains 13 residues. Trimming shortened V by 5 bases and J by 7 bases, and 14 bases separated the two germline ends. The CDR3, as DNA: TGTGCCAGCAGTCCTGACAGGACCCTTGAAGCTTTCTTT. It is translated as CASSPDRTLEAFF.

A few counts support this clonotype. The chain joins TRBV6-5 to TRBJ2-2, with D unclear. The CDR3 consists of 15 residues. V was clipped by 6 bases and J by 7 bases, with 18 bases between them. Germline-derived CDR1 and CDR2 are MNHEY and SVGAGI. The CDR3 sequence: CASSRLLARFGELFF. In DNA form, the CDR3 reads TGTGCCAGCAGCCGCCTCCTGGCCCGGTTCGGGGAGCTGTTTTTT.

This clonotype was counted at least ten times. The chain combines TRBV20-1 with TRBJ1-2; perhaps TRBD1 as D (6 bases). The CDR3 is made up of 12 amino acids. In germline, CDR1 is DFQATT, CDR2 SNEGSKA (reference sequence). Deletions cut 6 bases from V and 8 bases from J, with 16 bases between. CDR3 coding DNA: TGCAGTGCCAGGACAGCCTCTGACGGCTACACCTTC. The encoded protein is CSARTASDGYTF.

The genes are TRBV13 and TRBJ2-3; the D gene could be TRBD1 or TRBD2 (5 bases each). The CDR3 covers 16 residues. Trimming removed 5 bases from V and 6 bases from J, with 21 bases in between. Germline values: CDR1 PRHDT, CDR2 FYEKMQ (reference sequence). The CDR3 sequence is CASSPWTTKRADTQYF. The CDR3 DNA reads TGTGCCAGCAGCCCCTGGACAACGAAGAGGGCGGATACGCAGTATTTT.